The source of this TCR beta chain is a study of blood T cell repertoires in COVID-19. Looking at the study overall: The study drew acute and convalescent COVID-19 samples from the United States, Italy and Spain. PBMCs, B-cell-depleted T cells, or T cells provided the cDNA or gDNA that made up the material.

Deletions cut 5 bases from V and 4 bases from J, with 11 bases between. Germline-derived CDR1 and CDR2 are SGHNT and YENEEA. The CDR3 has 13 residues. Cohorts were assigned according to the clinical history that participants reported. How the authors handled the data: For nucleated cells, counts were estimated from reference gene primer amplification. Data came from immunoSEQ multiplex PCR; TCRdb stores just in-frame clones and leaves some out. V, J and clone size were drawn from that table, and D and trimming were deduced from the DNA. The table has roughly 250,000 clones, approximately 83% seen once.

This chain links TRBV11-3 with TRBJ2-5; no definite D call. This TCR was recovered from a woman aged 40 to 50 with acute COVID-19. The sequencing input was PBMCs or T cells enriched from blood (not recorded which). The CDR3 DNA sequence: TGTGCCAGCAGCGCGTCGTTTCTAGAGACCCAGTACTTC. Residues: CASSASFLETQYF. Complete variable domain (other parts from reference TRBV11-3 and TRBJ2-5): EAGVVQSPRYKIIEKKQPVAFWCNPISGHNTLYWYLQNLGQGPELLIRYENEEAVDDSQLPKDRFSAERLKGVDSTLKIQPAELGDSAVYLCASSASFLETQYFGPGTRLLVL.